Listed below are T cell receptor beta chains from one sample, sequenced in a study of T cell repertoires in cytomegalovirus infection. TCRdb called the reads again in MiXCR, with one record for every CDR3 protein. The sample has tens of thousands of distinct CDR3 sequences, around 20% seen once; the top ten hold about two thirds. Their cognate antigens are unknown. The material sequenced was CD8+ T cells from cultured PBMCs, taken from culture after CMV antigen stimulation. Receptors were obtained from a human donor in good health (CMV status not recorded). Some clones in this sample may be carry-over from other donors' samples. Each CDR3 is given with its conserved first and last residue. The D gene is left open where the match is weak. Rows may omit the clone size; those that give it use once, few, many or a size class.

j_call	d_call	cdr3_length	clone_size	v_call	cdr3_aa	cdr3_nt
TRBJ2-7	-	12	few	TRBV7-6	CAEEDSRYEQYF	TGTGCCGAGGAGGACAGTCGCTACGAGCAGTACTTC
TRBJ1-6	-	14	-	TRBV19	CASSLRIVGSPLHF	TGTGCCAGTAGTCTACGGATCGTCGGTTCACCCCTCCACTTT
TRBJ2-7	TRBD2	17	once	TRBV6-5	CASSYSRTSGSTYEQYF	TGTGCCAGCAGTTACTCAAGGACTAGCGGGAGTACTTACGAGCAGTACTTC
TRBJ1-1	-	16	many	TRBV11-1	CASSLRPGRTNTEAFF	TGTGCCAGCAGCCTAAGACCGGGACGGACAAACACTGAAGCTTTCTTT
TRBJ2-2	TRBD1	18	-	TRBV6-5	CASSNRDRAHYDTGELFF	TGTGCCAGCAGTAACCGGGACAGGGCCCACTACGACACCGGGGAGCTGTTTTTT
TRBJ1-5	-	14	many	TRBV19	CASSIERGNQPQHF	TGTGCCAGTAGTATAGAGCGCGGAAATCAGCCCCAGCATTTT
TRBJ1-1	-	14	few	TRBV7-6	CASSPRSLNTEAFF	TGTGCCAGCAGCCCCAGGTCCCTGAACACTGAAGCTTTCTTT
TRBJ2-3	-	14	-	TRBV7-6	CASSSRVSTDTQYF	TGTGCCAGCAGCTCCAGGGTTAGCACAGATACGCAGTATTTT
TRBJ1-2	-	14	few	TRBV7-2	CASSAIGHRYGYTF	TGTGCCAGCAGCGCCATCGGACACCGCTATGGCTACACCTTC
TRBJ1-2	-	13	few	TRBV6-5	CASSQSDWYGYTF	TGTGCCAGCAGTCAATCCGACTGGTATGGCTACACCTTC
TRBJ2-2	-	15	-	TRBV6-1	CASSWDLQDTGELFF	TGTGCCAGCAGCTGGGACCTTCAGGACACCGGGGAGCTGTTTTTT
TRBJ2-7	-	14	many	TRBV7-6	CASSLAGQGYEQYF	TGTGCCAGCAGCTTAGCGGGTCAGGGGTACGAGCAGTACTTC
TRBJ2-1	-	13	few	TRBV4-1	CASSQIAYNEQFF	TGCGCCAGCAGCCAAATCGCCTACAATGAGCAGTTCTTC
TRBJ2-1	TRBD1	18	few	TRBV28	CASSPGQPRSLTYNEQFF	TGTGCCAGCAGTCCGGGACAGCCCAGATCATTGACCTACAATGAGCAGTTCTTC
TRBJ2-3	TRBD1	15	-	TRBV12-3/TRBV12-4	CASRATGVDTDTQYF	TGTGCCAGCAGGGCTACAGGGGTGGATACAGATACGCAGTATTTT
TRBJ2-1	-	13	-	TRBV5-6	CASSLLPQGWQFF	TGTGCCAGCAGCTTGTTACCCCAGGGTTGGCAGTTCTTC
TRBJ2-5	-	12	-	TRBV28	CASRKGGETQYF	TGTGCCAGCAGGAAGGGGGGCGAGACCCAGTACTTC
TRBJ2-1	TRBD1	15	-	TRBV7-6	CASSYRQGDYNEQFF	TGTGCCAGCAGCTACCGACAGGGGGACTACAATGAGCAGTTCTTC
TRBJ1-1	-	13	-	TRBV9	CASSVPGNTEAFF	TGTGCCAGCAGCGTACCGGGGAACACTGAAGCTTTCTTT
TRBJ1-4	-	14	-	TRBV6-6	CASTLYATNEKLFF	TGTGCCAGCACCCTTTACGCAACTAATGAAAAACTGTTTTTT
TRBJ1-5	-	12	few	TRBV12-3/TRBV12-4	CASRQGNQPQHF	TGTGCCAGCAGACAGGGCAATCAGCCCCAGCATTTT
TRBJ2-7	TRBD1	18	-	TRBV23-1	CASSQAGQGATQGYEQYF	TGCGCCAGCAGTCAAGCGGGGCAGGGGGCCACTCAGGGGTACGAGCAGTACTTC
TRBJ2-1	-	17	few	TRBV7-9	CASSLAGLGSSYNEQFF	TGTGCCAGCAGCTTAGCGGGATTAGGGAGCTCCTACAATGAGCAGTTCTTC
TRBJ2-1	-	13	-	TRBV4-3	CASSQESYNEQFF	TGCGCCAGCAGCCAAGAGTCATACAATGAGCAGTTCTTC
TRBJ2-7	TRBD1	15	-	TRBV4-1	CASSQVWTGDYEQYF	TGCGCCAGCAGCCAAGTATGGACAGGGGATTACGAGCAGTACTTC
TRBJ1-5	-	12	-	TRBV18	CASSPGEQPQHF	TGTGCCAGCTCACCGGGGGAACAGCCCCAGCATTTT
TRBJ2-7	-	14	-	TRBV7-2	CASSWGAGTYEQYF	TGTGCCAGCAGCTGGGGGGCCGGGACCTACGAGCAGTACTTC
TRBJ1-2	-	15	-	TRBV6-5	CASTEYGAGAHGYTF	TGTGCCAGCACCGAGTACGGGGCAGGAGCCCATGGCTACACCTTC
TRBJ2-1	TRBD2	13	few	TRBV12-3/TRBV12-4	CASQNGGGNEQFF	TGTGCCAGTCAAAACGGGGGGGGGAATGAGCAGTTCTTC
TRBJ1-5	-	13	few	TRBV19	CASMGFRGQPQHF	TGTGCCAGTATGGGATTCAGGGGTCAGCCCCAGCATTTT
TRBJ2-7	TRBD2	16	few	TRBV6-2/TRBV6-3	CASRPWTSGRDYEQYF	TGTGCCAGCAGACCTTGGACTAGCGGGAGGGACTACGAGCAGTACTTC
TRBJ2-3	-	14	few	TRBV4-1	CASSQEGVTDTQYF	TGCGCCAGCAGCCAAGAGGGGGTCACAGATACGCAGTATTTT
TRBJ2-1	-	16	-	TRBV2	CASSEISGSLNNEQFF	TGTGCCAGCAGTGAAATAAGCGGATCCCTCAACAATGAGCAGTTCTTC
TRBJ2-5	TRBD2	15	many	TRBV27	CASSLNGGRFETQYF	TGTGCCAGCAGTTTAAACGGCGGGAGATTTGAGACCCAGTACTTC
TRBJ2-7	-	15	-	TRBV11-2	CASSLEEDRSLEQYF	TGTGCCAGCAGCTTAGAGGAGGACAGATCCCTCGAGCAGTACTTC
TRBJ2-3	-	13	-	TRBV20-1	CSASRRGTDTQYF	TGCAGTGCTAGTCGACGCGGCACAGATACGCAGTATTTT
TRBJ2-2	-	14	-	TRBV6-2/TRBV6-3	CASTPVPSKGELFF	TGTGCCAGCACTCCGGTCCCATCGAAAGGGGAGCTGTTTTTT
TRBJ2-3	TRBD1	15	-	TRBV6-1	CASSTRDRGEDTQYF	TGTGCCAGCAGTACCCGGGACAGGGGGGAAGATACGCAGTATTTT
TRBJ2-3	-	15	-	TRBV7-2	CASSLSAPRADTQYF	TGTGCCAGCAGCTTATCTGCTCCGCGGGCGGATACGCAGTATTTT
TRBJ1-5	-	15	few	TRBV7-2	CASSFEGLPQQPQHF	TGTGCCAGCAGTTTTGAGGGACTCCCCCAGCAGCCCCAGCATTTT
TRBJ2-7	-	13	many	TRBV12-3/TRBV12-4	CASSWGGGDEQYF	TGTGCCAGCAGCTGGGGGGGCGGGGACGAGCAGTACTTC
TRBJ2-2	-	13	many	TRBV7-8	CASSSLNTGELFF	TGTGCCAGCAGTTCTCTTAACACCGGGGAGCTGTTTTTT
TRBJ1-2	-	13	-	TRBV6-5	CASSFEGIGGYTF	TGTGCCAGCAGTTTTGAGGGGATCGGAGGCTACACCTTC
TRBJ2-1	TRBD2	15	-	TRBV7-9	CASSLRAGGLDEQFF	TGTGCCAGCAGCTTACGGGCGGGGGGGCTTGATGAGCAGTTCTTC
TRBJ1-4	-	13	-	TRBV11-1	CASDGTTNEKLFF	TGTGCCAGCGATGGGACAACTAATGAAAAACTGTTTTTT
TRBJ2-1	-	13	-	TRBV7-6	CASSLGPNNEQFF	TGTGCCAGCAGCTTGGGACCCAACAATGAGCAGTTCTTC
TRBJ2-1	TRBD2	15	few	TRBV7-9	CASRASGSSYNEQFF	TGTGCCAGCAGAGCCAGCGGGAGCTCCTACAATGAGCAGTTCTTC
TRBJ1-1	-	14	few	TRBV7-2	CASRIQEMNTEAFF	TGTGCCAGCAGAATACAGGAGATGAACACTGAAGCTTTCTTT
TRBJ1-1	-	14	few	TRBV7-6	CASSLVGEDTEAFF	TGTGCCAGCAGCTTAGTCGGGGAGGACACTGAAGCTTTCTTT
TRBJ2-7	-	13	few	TRBV6-5	CASSSTRAYEQYF	TGTGCCAGCAGTTCGACTAGGGCCTACGAGCAGTACTTC
TRBJ2-7	-	12	-	TRBV7-2	CASSLTAYEQYF	TGTGCCAGCAGCTTAACCGCCTACGAGCAGTACTTC
TRBJ2-5	TRBD1	15	-	TRBV7-6	CASSLEDRGWETQYF	TGTGCCAGCAGCTTAGAGGACAGGGGATGGGAGACCCAGTACTTC
TRBJ1-3	TRBD1	16	-	TRBV27	CASSPHPTGDGNTIYF	TGTGCCAGCAGTCCCCACCCGACAGGGGACGGAAACACCATATATTTT